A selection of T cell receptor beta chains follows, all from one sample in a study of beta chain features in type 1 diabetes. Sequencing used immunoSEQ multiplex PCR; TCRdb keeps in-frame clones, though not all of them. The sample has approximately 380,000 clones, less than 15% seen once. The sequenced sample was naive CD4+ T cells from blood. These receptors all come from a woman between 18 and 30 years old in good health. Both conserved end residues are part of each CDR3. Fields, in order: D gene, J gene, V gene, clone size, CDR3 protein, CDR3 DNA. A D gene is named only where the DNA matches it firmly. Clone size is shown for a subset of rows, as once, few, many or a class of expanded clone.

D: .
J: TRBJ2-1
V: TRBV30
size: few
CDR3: CAWSVSAGRLGNEQFF
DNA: TGTGCCTGGAGTGTATCTGCGGGACGCCTAGGGAATGAGCAGTTCTTC

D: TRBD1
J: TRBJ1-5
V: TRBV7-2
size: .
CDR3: CASSSGGGQPQHF
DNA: TGTGCCAGCAGCTCAGGGGGAGGTCAGCCCCAGCATTTT

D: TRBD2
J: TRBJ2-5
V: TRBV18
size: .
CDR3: CASSRGLAGIQETQYF
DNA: TGTGCCAGCTCTCGCGGCCTAGCGGGGATCCAAGAGACCCAGTACTTC

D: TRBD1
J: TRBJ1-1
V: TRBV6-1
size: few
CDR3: CATTGQGARAEAFF
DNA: TGTGCCACTACGGGACAGGGGGCGCGAGCTGAAGCTTTCTTT

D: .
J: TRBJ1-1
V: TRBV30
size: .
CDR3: CAWRGQLRNTEAFF
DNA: TGTGCCTGGAGAGGACAGCTAAGGAACACTGAAGCTTTCTTT

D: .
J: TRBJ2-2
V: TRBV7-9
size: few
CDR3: CASSDYGRAGELFF
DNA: TGTGCCAGCAGCGATTACGGCCGGGCCGGGGAGCTGTTTTTT

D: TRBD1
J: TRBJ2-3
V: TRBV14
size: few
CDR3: CASSQVTGGTDTQYF
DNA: TGTGCCAGCAGCCAAGTGACAGGGGGCACAGATACGCAGTATTTT

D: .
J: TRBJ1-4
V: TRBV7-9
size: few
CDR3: CASTSSPIRNEKLFF
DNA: TGTGCCAGCACATCAAGCCCAATCCGGAATGAAAAACTGTTTTTT

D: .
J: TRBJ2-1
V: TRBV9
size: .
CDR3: CASSVWEGGYNEQFF
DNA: TGTGCCAGCAGCGTATGGGAGGGGGGGTACAATGAGCAGTTCTTC

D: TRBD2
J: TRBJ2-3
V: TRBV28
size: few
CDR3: CASSQGLAGTDTQYF
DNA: TGTGCCAGCAGTCAGGGACTAGCGGGGACAGATACGCAGTATTTT

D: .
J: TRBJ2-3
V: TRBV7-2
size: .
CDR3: CASSFGLITDTQYF
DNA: TGTGCCAGCAGCTTCGGACTTATCACAGATACGCAGTATTTT

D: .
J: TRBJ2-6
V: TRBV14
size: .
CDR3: CASSRRQATLVGANVLTF
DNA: TGTGCCAGCAGCCGACGACAGGCCACCTTGGTTGGGGCCAACGTCCTGACTTTC

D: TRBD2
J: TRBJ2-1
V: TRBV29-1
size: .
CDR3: CSVVTGGPFEQFF
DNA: TGCAGCGTTGTTACGGGAGGGCCTTTCGAGCAGTTCTTC

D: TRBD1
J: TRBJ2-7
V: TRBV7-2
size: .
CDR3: CASSRRQGIRAEQYF
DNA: TGTGCCAGCAGCCGCAGACAGGGGATTAGGGCCGAGCAGTACTTC

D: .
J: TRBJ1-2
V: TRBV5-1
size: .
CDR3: CASSLSMVGYTF
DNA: TGCGCCAGCAGCTTATCTATGGTTGGCTACACCTTC

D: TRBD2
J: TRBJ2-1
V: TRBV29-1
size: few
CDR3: CSVCTSGRGDEQFF
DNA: TGCAGCGTCTGTACTAGCGGGAGGGGAGATGAGCAGTTCTTC

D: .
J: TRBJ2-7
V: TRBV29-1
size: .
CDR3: CSVEVKWGDEQYF
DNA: TGCAGCGTTGAAGTAAAGTGGGGAGACGAGCAGTACTTC

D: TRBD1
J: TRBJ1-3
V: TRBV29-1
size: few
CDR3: CSVGTGRNTIYF
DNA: TGCAGCGTTGGGACAGGACGAAACACCATATATTTT

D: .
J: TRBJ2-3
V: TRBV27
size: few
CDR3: CASSPPGETSTDTQYF
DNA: TGTGCCAGCAGTCCCCCGGGGGAGACGAGCACAGATACGCAGTATTTT

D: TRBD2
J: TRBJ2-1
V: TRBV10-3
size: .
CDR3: CAIEREAYNEQFF
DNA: TGTGCCATCGAGCGGGAGGCCTACAATGAGCAGTTCTTC

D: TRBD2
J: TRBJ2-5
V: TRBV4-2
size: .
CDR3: CASSQEGVGLADQETQYF
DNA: TGTGCCAGCAGCCAAGAGGGAGTCGGGCTAGCGGACCAAGAGACCCAGTACTTC

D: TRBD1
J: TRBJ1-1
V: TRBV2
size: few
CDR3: CASSESGQGATEAFF
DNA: TGTGCCAGCAGTGAAAGTGGACAGGGGGCCACTGAAGCTTTCTTT

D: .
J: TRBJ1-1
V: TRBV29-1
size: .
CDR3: CSVVRLLRGEAFF
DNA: TGCAGCGTTGTAAGACTCCTAAGGGGTGAAGCTTTCTTT

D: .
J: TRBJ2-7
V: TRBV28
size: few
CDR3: CASSLDSQVQYF
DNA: TGTGCCAGCAGTTTGGACAGCCAAGTGCAGTACTTC

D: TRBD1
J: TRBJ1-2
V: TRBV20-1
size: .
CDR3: CINRGLSGYTF
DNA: TGCATAAACAGGGGACTCAGTGGCTACACCTTC

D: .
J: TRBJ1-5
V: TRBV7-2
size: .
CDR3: CASSLAGRVNQPQHF
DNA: TGTGCCAGCAGCTTAGCGGGTCGGGTTAATCAGCCCCAGCATTTT

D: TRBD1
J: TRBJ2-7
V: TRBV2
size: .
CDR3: CASSEGTGVYEQYF
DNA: TGTGCCAGCAGTGAAGGGACAGGGGTCTACGAGCAGTACTTC

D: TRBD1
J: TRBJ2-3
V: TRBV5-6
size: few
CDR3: CASSRTGGTDTQYF
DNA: TGTGCCAGCAGCCGGACAGGGGGCACAGATACGCAGTATTTT

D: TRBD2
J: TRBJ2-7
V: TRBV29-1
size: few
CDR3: CSVKGLAGFYEQYF
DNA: TGCAGCGTTAAAGGACTAGCGGGGTTTTACGAGCAGTACTTC

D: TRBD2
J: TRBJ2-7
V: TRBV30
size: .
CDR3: CAWSVESSGTYEQYF
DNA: TGTGCCTGGAGTGTAGAATCTAGCGGGACCTACGAGCAGTACTTC

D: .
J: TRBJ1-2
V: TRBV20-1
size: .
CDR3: CSATGDYGYTF
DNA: TGCAGTGCTACAGGGGACTATGGCTACACCTTC

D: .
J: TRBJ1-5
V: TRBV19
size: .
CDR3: CASRHRVGQPQHF
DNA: TGTGCCAGTAGGCACAGGGTCGGTCAGCCCCAGCATTTT

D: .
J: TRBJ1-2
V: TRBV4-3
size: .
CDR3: CASSLEFHYGYTF
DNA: TGCGCCAGCAGTTTAGAGTTTCACTATGGCTACACCTTC

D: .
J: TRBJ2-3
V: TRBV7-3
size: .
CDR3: CASSSPPYTDTQYF
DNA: TGTGCCAGCAGCTCCCCCCCCTACACAGATACGCAGTATTTT

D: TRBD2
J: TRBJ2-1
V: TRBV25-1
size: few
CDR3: CASSESGAGGSYNEQFF
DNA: TGTGCCAGCAGTGAATCTGGGGCGGGAGGGTCCTACAATGAGCAGTTCTTC

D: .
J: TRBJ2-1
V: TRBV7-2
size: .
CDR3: CASSPGTVGGNEQFF
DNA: TGTGCCAGCAGCCCCGGGACAGTGGGGGGCAATGAGCAGTTCTTC

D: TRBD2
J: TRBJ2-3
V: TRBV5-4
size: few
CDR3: CASSLGLAGTDTQYF
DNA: TGTGCCAGCAGCTTGGGACTAGCGGGCACAGATACGCAGTATTTT

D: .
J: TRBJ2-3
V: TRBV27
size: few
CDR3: CASSRKLSTDTQYF
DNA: TGTGCCAGCAGCCGAAAACTTAGCACAGATACGCAGTATTTT

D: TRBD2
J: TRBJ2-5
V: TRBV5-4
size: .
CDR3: CASSLPGLGGIGETQYF
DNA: TGTGCCAGCAGTCTTCCGGGACTAGGAGGGATTGGGGAGACCCAGTACTTC

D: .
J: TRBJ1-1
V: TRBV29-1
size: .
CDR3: CSVLFRPFPEAFF
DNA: TGCAGCGTTCTTTTCAGGCCGTTCCCTGAAGCTTTCTTT

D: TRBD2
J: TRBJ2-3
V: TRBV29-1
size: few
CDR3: CSVEGTSGLDTQYF
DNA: TGCAGCGTTGAAGGGACTAGTGGGTTAGATACGCAGTATTTT

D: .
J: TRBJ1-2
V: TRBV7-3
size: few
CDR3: CASSSSDLTARTF
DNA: TGTGCCAGCAGCTCCTCAGACCTGACGGCGAGGACCTTC

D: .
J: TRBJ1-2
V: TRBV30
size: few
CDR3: CAWSYSYGYTF
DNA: TGTGCCTGGAGTTACTCATATGGCTACACCTTC

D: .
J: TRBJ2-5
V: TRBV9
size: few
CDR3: CASSVHGRGETQYF
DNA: TGTGCCAGCAGCGTCCATGGAAGGGGAGAGACCCAGTACTTC

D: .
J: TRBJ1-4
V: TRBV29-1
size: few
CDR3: CSVEEGGGNEKLFF
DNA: TGCAGCGTTGAAGAGGGCGGGGGTAATGAAAAACTGTTTTTT

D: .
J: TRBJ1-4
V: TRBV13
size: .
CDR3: CASSSFLDRTNEKLFF
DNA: TGTGCCAGCAGCTCCTTTCTGGACAGAACTAATGAAAAACTGTTTTTT

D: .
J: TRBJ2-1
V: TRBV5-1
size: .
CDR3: CASSPGDFRANNEQFF
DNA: TGCGCCAGCAGCCCGGGGGACTTCAGGGCCAACAATGAGCAGTTCTTC

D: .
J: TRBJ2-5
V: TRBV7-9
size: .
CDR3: CASIDRKETQYF
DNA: TGTGCCAGCATCGACAGAAAAGAGACCCAGTACTTC

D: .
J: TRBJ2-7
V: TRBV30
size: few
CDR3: CAWIGVNGYEQYF
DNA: TGTGCCTGGATAGGGGTGAACGGCTACGAGCAGTACTTC

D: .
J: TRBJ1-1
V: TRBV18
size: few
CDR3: CASSPRGGDTEAFF
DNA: TGTGCCAGCTCACCCCGAGGGGGAGACACTGAAGCTTTCTTT

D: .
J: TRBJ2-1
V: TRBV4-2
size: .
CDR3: CASSQAEQTYNEQFF
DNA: TGTGCCAGCAGCCAAGCGGAGCAGACCTACAATGAGCAGTTCTTC

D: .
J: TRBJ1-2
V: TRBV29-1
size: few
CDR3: CSVEPAGFGNGYTF
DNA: TGCAGCGTTGAACCGGCGGGCTTCGGAAATGGCTACACCTTC

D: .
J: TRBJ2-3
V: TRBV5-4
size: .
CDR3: CASSLGGRSSTSTDTQYF
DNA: TGTGCCAGCAGCTTGGGTGGGAGGTCGTCTACTAGCACAGATACGCAGTATTTT

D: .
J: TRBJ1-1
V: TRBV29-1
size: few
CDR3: CSVEDRGRNTEAFF
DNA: TGCAGCGTTGAAGATCGAGGTCGGAACACTGAAGCTTTCTTT

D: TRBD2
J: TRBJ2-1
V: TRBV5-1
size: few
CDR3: CASSLGSGSGYNEQFF
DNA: TGCGCCAGCAGCTTGGGAAGCGGGAGTGGGTACAATGAGCAGTTCTTC